This passage covers 7 T cell receptor beta chains from one sample sequenced in a study of cytomegalovirus exposure and HLA in healthy donors. Researchers ran the PCR with 60 Vbeta and 13 Jbeta primers. Assay: immunoSEQ multiplex PCR; the TCRdb copy retains only in-frame clones and omits some. The table for this sample gives 170,000 or so clones. Sequences were obtained from PBMCs. These receptors all come from a young man in good health and CMV-seronegative.

This chain joins TRBV2 and TRBJ2-5, with TRBD2 matching 16 bases. Losses at the gene ends were 8 bases for V and 6 bases for J; bases not matched to a gene: 15. CDR3 length equals 18 residues. CDR1 and CDR2 from the germline V gene are SNHLY and FYNNEI. CDR3 region: CASQGLAGGPGWRKTQYF. The CDR3, as DNA: TGTGCCAGCCAGGGACTAGCGGGAGGGCCAGGGTGGCGAAAGACCCAGTACTTC. Full variable domain (missing parts from reference TRBV2 and TRBJ2-5): EPEVTQTPSHQVTQMGQEVILRCVPISNHLYFYWYRQILGQKVEFLVSFYNNEISEKSEIFDDQFSVERPDGSNFTLKIRSTKLEDSAMYFCASQGLAGGPGWRKTQYFGPGTRLLVL.

J is TRBJ2-1 and V is TRBV5-1; 13 bases align to TRBD2. Trimming at V came to 5 bases and at J to 3 bases, leaving 14 bases not matched to a gene. The CDR3 has 19 amino acids. Looked up from germline, CDR1 is SGHRS and CDR2 is YFSETQ. DNA of the CDR3: TGCGCCAGCAGGGCCCCCGCCGGGACTAGCGGGACCGGCTACAATGAGCAGTTCTTC. It translates to CASRAPAGTSGTGYNEQFF. The full variable domain, completed using reference TRBV5-1 and TRBJ2-1, is KAGVTQTPRYLIKTRGQQVTLSCSPISGHRSVSWYQQTPGQGLQFLFEYFSETQRNKGNFPGRFSGRQFSNSRSEMNVSTLELGDSALYLCASRAPAGTSGTGYNEQFFGPGTRLTVL.

The chain recombines TRBV6-1 with TRBJ1-2; D is ambiguous. This CDR3 spans 16 amino acids. Trimming pared 1 base from V and 1 base from J, leaving 13 bases between. CDR1 MNHNS and CDR2 SASEGT come from the germline V gene. CDR3 loop: CASSEGVGVDNYGYTF. DNA for the CDR3: TGTGCCAGCAGTGAAGGGGTAGGAGTGGATAACTATGGCTACACCTTC.

In DNA, the CDR3 is TGTGCCAGCAGCTCAGGGATATATGGCTACACCTTC. Its protein is CASSSGIYGYTF. The chain uses TRBV11-2 and TRBJ1-2; D may be TRBD1 (5 bases). Germline loops: CDR1 SGHAT, CDR2 FQNNGV. Trimming removed 4 bases at V and 5 bases at J, with 8 bases between. The CDR3 loop spans 12 amino acids.

The chain is built from TRBV5-1 and TRBJ1-1, with unresolved D. Germline V gene lookup returns CDR1 SGHRS and CDR2 YFSETQ. V was shortened by 3 bases and J by 0 bases, with 18 bases between the two germline ends. There are 17 residues in the CDR3. The CDR3 region is CASSSLSGRLMNTEAFF. For the CDR3, the DNA is TGCGCCAGCAGCTCCTTGAGCGGACGGCTCATGAACACTGAAGCTTTCTTT.

CDR3 in amino acids: CASSLGVKRETYEQYF. DNA for the CDR3: TGTGCCAGCAGCTTAGGGGTTAAGCGGGAGACCTACGAGCAGTACTTC. The chain links TRBV7-9 to TRBJ2-5; 8 positions match TRBD2. The assigned J gene may be wrong: the sequence end matches TRBJ2-7 better. The germline gives CDR1 SEHNR, CDR2 FQNEAQ (reference sequence). The CDR3 is 16 residues long.

The chain recombines TRBV5-1 with TRBJ2-2; TRBD2 matches at 7 bases. Germline assignment: CDR1 SGHRS and CDR2 YFSETQ. The CDR3 length is 14 residues. The V gene end was trimmed by 0 bases and the J gene end by 6 bases; junction bases not matched to a gene: 2. CDR3 loop: CASSLALAAGELFF. The CDR3 nucleotides are TGCGCCAGCAGCTTGGCCCTAGCGGCCGGGGAGCTGTTTTTT.